This T cell receptor (beta chain) was retrieved from a study of PD-L1 blockade in urothelial cancer. Study as a whole: The patients first took atezolizumab around 2014, receiving 1,200 mg intravenously every 3 weeks. Specimens of blood held a median count of about 150,000 T cells. Study conclusions and caveats: Patients with below-median pretreatment blood clonality survived longer.

Turning to this clone: The antigen is not known.

Every PCR received spiked-in synthetic TCR analog templates. Repertoires were generated with immunoSEQ multiplex PCR, while TCRdb's copy carries only in-frame clones and drops some. The table lists fewer than 90,000 clones, 75% to 95% of them singletons. Time point: peripheral blood 6 weeks after treatment start. Germline lookup yields CDR1 SGDLS and CDR2 YYNGEE. Trimming took 3 bases from V and 5 from J; bases not matched to a gene: 10. This CDR3 has 15 residues. The TCR originated in a woman aged 80 or over with urothelial cancer. Sequencing was performed on PBMCs, taken around atezolizumab (anti-PD-L1) treatment. The V gene is TRBV9, the J gene TRBJ2-7, with TRBD1 identical over 8 bases. CDR3 coding DNA: TGTGCCAGCAGCGGACAACCGACAGGGGCCGACGAGCAGTACTTC. It specifies CASSGQPTGADEQYF.